This TCR beta chain is drawn from a study of blood T cells in healthy people across ages. A sample-barcoded 5' primer and a J-beta primer mix were used in a second PCR of roughly 7 to 11 cycles. TCRdb analysed the 5' RACE reads with MiXCR anew, one entry per CDR3 protein. The table includes 1.5 million to 2 million distinct CDR3 sequences, around 48% detected once. The CDR3 spans 19 residues. J was trimmed by 2 bases and V by 6 bases; bases with no gene match: 17. The V gene's germline CDR1 is MGHDK and CDR2 SYGVNS. Sequenced: blood. This clonotype was sampled from a woman between 40 and 55 years old in good health. V and J are TRBV25-1 and TRBJ2-4; TRBD1 matches at 9 bases. CDR3 residues: CASSLGRDRAGLSKNIQYF. The CDR3 DNA reads as TGTGCCAGCAGCTTAGGGAGGGACAGGGCAGGACTCTCCAAAAACATTCAGTACTTC.